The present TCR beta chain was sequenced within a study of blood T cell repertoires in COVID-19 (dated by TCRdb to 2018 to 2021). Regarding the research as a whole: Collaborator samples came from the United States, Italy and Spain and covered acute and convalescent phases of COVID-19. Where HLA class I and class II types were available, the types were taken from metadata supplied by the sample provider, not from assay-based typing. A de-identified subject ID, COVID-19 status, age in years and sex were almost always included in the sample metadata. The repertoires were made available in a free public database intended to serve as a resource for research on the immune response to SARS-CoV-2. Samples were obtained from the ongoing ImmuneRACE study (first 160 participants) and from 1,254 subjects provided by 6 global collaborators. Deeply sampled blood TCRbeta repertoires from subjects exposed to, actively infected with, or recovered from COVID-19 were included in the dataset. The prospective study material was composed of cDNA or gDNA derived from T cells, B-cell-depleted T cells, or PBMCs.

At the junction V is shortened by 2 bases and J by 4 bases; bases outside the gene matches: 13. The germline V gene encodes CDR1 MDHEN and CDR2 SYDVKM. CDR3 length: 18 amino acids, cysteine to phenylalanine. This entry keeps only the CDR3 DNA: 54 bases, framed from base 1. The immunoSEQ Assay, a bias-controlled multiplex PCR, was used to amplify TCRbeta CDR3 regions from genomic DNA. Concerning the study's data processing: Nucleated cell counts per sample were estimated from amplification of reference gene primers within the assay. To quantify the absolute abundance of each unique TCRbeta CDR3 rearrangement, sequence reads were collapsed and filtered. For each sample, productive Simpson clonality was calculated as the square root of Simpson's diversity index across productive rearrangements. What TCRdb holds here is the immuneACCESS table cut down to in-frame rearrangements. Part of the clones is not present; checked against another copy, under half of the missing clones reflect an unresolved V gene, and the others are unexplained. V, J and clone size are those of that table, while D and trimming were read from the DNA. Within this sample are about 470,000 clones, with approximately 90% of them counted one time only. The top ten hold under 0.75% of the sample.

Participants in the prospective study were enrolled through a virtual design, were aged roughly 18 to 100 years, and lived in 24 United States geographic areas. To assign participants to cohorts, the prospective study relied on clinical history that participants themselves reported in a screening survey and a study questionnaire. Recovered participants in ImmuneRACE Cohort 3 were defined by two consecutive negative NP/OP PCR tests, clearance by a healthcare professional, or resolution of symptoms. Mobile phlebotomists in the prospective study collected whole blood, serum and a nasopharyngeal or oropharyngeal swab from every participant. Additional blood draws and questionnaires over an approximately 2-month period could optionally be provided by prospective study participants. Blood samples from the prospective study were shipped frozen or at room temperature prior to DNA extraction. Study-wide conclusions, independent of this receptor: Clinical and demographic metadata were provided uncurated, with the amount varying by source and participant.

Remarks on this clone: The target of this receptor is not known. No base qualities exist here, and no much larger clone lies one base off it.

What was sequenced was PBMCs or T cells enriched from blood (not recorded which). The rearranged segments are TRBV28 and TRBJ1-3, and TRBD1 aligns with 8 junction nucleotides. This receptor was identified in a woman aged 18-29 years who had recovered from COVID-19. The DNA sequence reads TGTGCCAGCAGTTTAGTAAGCAGGGGGCGAAGTACGGGAAACACCATATATTTT. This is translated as CASSLVSRGRSTGNTIYF. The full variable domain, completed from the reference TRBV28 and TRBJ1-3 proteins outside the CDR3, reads DVKVTQSSRYLVKRTGEKVFLECVQDMDHENMFWYRQDPGLGLRLIYFSYDVKMKEKGDIPEGYSVSREKKERFSLILESASTNQTSMYLCASSLVSRGRSTGNTIYFGEGSWLTVV.